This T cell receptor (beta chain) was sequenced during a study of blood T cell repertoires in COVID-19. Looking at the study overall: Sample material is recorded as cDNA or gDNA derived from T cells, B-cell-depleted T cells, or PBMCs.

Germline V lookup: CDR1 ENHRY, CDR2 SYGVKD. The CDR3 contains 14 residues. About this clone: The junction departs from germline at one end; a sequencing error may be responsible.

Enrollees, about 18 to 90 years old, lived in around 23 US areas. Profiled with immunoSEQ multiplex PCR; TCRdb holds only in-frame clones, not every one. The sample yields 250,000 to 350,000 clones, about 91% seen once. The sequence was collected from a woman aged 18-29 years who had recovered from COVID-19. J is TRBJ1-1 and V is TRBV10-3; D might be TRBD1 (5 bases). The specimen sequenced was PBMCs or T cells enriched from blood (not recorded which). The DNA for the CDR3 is TGTGCCATCAATGAGGACACCGTGAACACTGAAGCTTTCTTT. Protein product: CAINEDTVNTEAFF.